A selection of T cell receptor beta chains follows, all from one sample in a study of blood T cell repertoires in COVID-19. Sequenced by immunoSEQ multiplex PCR; TCRdb stores in-frame clones only, minus some. The sample records roughly 400,000 clones, roughly 84% being singletons. Sample: PBMCs or T cells enriched from blood (not recorded which). These receptors originate from a woman aged 18-29 years who had been exposed to COVID-19. CDR3s include the opening cysteine and the closing phenylalanine or tryptophan. Fields, in order: V gene, J gene, CDR3 protein.

TRBV7-3	TRBJ1-5	CASSLRREGSQPQHF
TRBV4-3	TRBJ2-1	CASSQATRGTYNEQFF
TRBV29-1	TRBJ2-5	CSSGTSDLDLGTQYF
TRBV2	TRBJ1-2	CASSASGGGYTF
TRBV11-2	TRBJ1-2	CASSSPRTDSHYGYTF
TRBV18	TRBJ2-7	CASSPATGFHEQYF
TRBV6-5	TRBJ1-1	CASSYFGTGVRSVAFF
TRBV13	TRBJ2-3	CASSTTENGLSTDTQYF
TRBV27	TRBJ2-7	CASSFQGLEQYF
TRBV16	TRBJ1-1	CASSLAGGNTEAFF
TRBV7-2	TRBJ1-5	CASSLRGTGANQPQHF
TRBV4-3	TRBJ2-1	CASSQVTGSNNEQFF
TRBV28	TRBJ2-6	CASSLQVLAGANVLTF
TRBV11-2	TRBJ2-7	CASSRVYEQYF
TRBV3-1/TRBV3-2	TRBJ2-7	CASSFGTGRSYEQYF
TRBV6-2/TRBV6-3	TRBJ2-5	CASSYIGQGMGETQYF
TRBV7-6	TRBJ2-3	CASSLRSLAGGGTDTQYF
TRBV9	TRBJ2-1	CASSSTSGVDEQFF
TRBV18	TRBJ2-3	CASSPPGLAVTDTQYF
TRBV7-2	TRBJ1-5	CASSLAVAINQPQHF
TRBV10-3	TRBJ2-3	CAISESGGSGTDTQYF
TRBV6-1	TRBJ2-1	CASSEGGGSYNEQFF
TRBV7-9	TRBJ2-4	CASSWDSLAKNIQYF
TRBV6-5	TRBJ1-1	CASTLRWEGDSEAFF
TRBV7-6	TRBJ1-3	CASSLGSSGNTIYF
TRBV10-3	TRBJ2-5	CAINRGLDQETQYF
TRBV28	TRBJ2-7	CASNPSAGFYEQYF
TRBV29-1	TRBJ2-2	CSVVTSASNTGELFF
TRBV5-1	TRBJ2-1	CASSLDLAGDREQFF
TRBV5-4	TRBJ2-5	CASSLVGTEETQYF
TRBV7-2	TRBJ1-1	CASSLVAVAPEAFF
TRBV7-9	TRBJ1-1	CASSPRTGVLEAFF
TRBV5-1	TRBJ2-1	CASSSSYSYNEQFF
TRBV5-6	TRBJ1-4	CASSPGQVEEKLFF
TRBV19	TRBJ2-2	CASSPVLDRAPGELFF
TRBV4-2	TRBJ2-5	CASSQVIAGGQGETQYF
TRBV10-3	TRBJ2-2	CAISGLAGPGELFF
TRBV18	TRBJ2-1	CASSPAGSSYNEQFF
TRBV29-1	TRBJ2-3	CSVERGLAGGSTDTQYF
TRBV13	TRBJ2-7	CASSLGTGGAYEQYF
TRBV30	TRBJ2-3	CAWDTGTSGGSDTQYF
TRBV4-2	TRBJ1-6	CASSQPQGATSPLHF
TRBV10-2	TRBJ2-3	CASTMGRAGGSADTQYF
TRBV7-2	TRBJ1-5	CASSPTGGGNQPQHF
TRBV4-3	TRBJ1-3	CASSQDYGTGGGNTIYF
TRBV23-1	TRBJ1-2	CASRGQTYGMVNTF
TRBV5-6	TRBJ1-5	CASSLGHRGQPQHF
TRBV11-3	TRBJ1-2	CAGDGYTF
TRBV5-1	TRBJ2-2	CASKQLAGEAGELFF
TRBV7-6	TRBJ1-2	CASSGRGGPNYGYTF
TRBV27	TRBJ1-5	CASSSTNRVGQPQHF
TRBV10-1	TRBJ1-3	CATRKDPSGNTIYF
TRBV4-1	TRBJ2-1	CASSQVWLAGIVGSEQFF
TRBV19	TRBJ2-7	CASSNNGQGSSYEQYF
TRBV4-1	TRBJ2-2	CASSPQVTGELFF
TRBV5-4	TRBJ2-2	CASSSGLAGGSSTGELFF
TRBV28	TRBJ2-5	CASSGGGEEETQYF